This T cell receptor (beta chain) stems from a study of spatial heterogeneity in lung cancer (dated by TCRdb to about 2019). As for the study more broadly: More beta-chain than alpha-chain transcripts were consistently detected, likely reflecting higher beta-chain transcript abundance. In non-small cell lung cancer, the study quantitatively compared TCR alpha and beta repertoires across several tumor regions, matched nontumor lung, and blood. Nonsynonymous mutation counts, determined by whole-exome sequencing of tumor tissue, were related to features of the TCR repertoire. At surgery, both alpha and beta chains were TCR-sequenced in fewer than 250 tumor regions, fewer than 85 matched nontumor lung samples and around 50 PBMC samples. In tumor regions, TCR transcript counts showed a strong correlation with a T cell transcriptional module score from matched bulk RNA-seq. In the raw uncorrected reads, each unique combination of TCR and UMI appeared more than ten times on average. The paper's findings and limits, for the study overall: Additional single-cell paired TCR alpha and beta sequencing was considered necessary to confirm, at a functional level, the hypothesis that regional TCRs recognize regional mutations. TCR-seq coverage of tumor T cells was estimated to be only approximately 7% for alpha chains and more than 11% for beta chains. The tumor nonsynonymous mutation count correlated with the number of expanded alpha and beta TCRs within the tumor. Counts of ubiquitous and regional expanded TCRs correlated with counts of ubiquitous and regional nonsynonymous mutations, respectively.

This clonotype was observed many times. There is no known antigen for this receptor. There are no base qualities to consult, and no much larger clone falls within one base. This beta chain is an unintended read in a library built for alpha chains; its size means little. Library method: 5' RACE. Instrument on record: NextSeq 500. To allow correction of PCR and sequencing errors, the TCR library protocol tagged every TCR cDNA molecule with a unique molecular identifier. The study's processing was this. Decombinator tools were used for TCR identification, UMI-based error correction and CDR3 extraction. Expanded TCRs were defined as those above a frequency of 2 per 1,000, corresponding to the top 1% of the tumor frequency distribution. Expanded tumor TCRs were classed as regional if statistically deemed absent (corrected P<0.05) from at least one tumor region, otherwise ubiquitous. Rényi diversity was computed with the R vegan package after subsampling each repertoire 100 times to 5,000 TCRs. CDR3 similarity networks were built from amino acid triplet string-kernel similarity, connecting CDR3s with pairwise similarity above 0.82. Starting from the raw public reads, TCRdb applied fastp trimming at Q25, assembled clones with MiXCR and retained in-frame beta chains. Identical CDR3 protein sequences are pooled into one entry, listed with their most common genes and DNA. The V and J calls come from TCRdb's annotation, not from the publication. Recorded for this sample are about 15,000 distinct CDR3 sequences; around 6.2% of them occurred a single time. Jointly, the top ten make up 6.8% of the sample.

Trimming costs V 4 bases and J 6 bases, and their ends lie 18 bases apart. CDR1 and CDR2 were assigned from the germline V gene (reference sequence) as DFQATT and SNEGSKA. The CDR3, from cysteine to phenylalanine, totals 14 residues. Here the CDR3 DNA is all that survives: 42 bases in frame from base 1. The time point label, read with the paper, signifies: sample taken at primary tumor resection. Samples were obtained from fewer than 80 patients with early-stage, untreated non-small cell lung cancer from the lung TRACERx cohort. TCR sequencing used whole RNA extracted from tumor and nontumor lung tissue, or from cryopreserved PBMC samples, without cell sorting. Only patients with enough RNA available from two or more tumor regions were chosen for TCR sequencing. Before selection, tumor and adjacent nontumor lung specimens were reviewed by a lung pathologist.

This sequence originates from a male donor with early-stage non-small cell lung cancer. This sequence uses TRBV20-1 and TRBJ1-2; TRBD1 is a possible D gene, resting on 6 matching bases. Material: lung tumor tissue, obtained at surgery. The nucleotides are TGCAGTGCTAAAACTACAGGGTTTTCACATGGCTACACCTTC. This encodes CSAKTTGFSHGYTF.